This paragraph reports one T cell receptor (beta chain). In the original workflow: Amplification with reference gene primers provided the estimates of nucleated cell counts. Profiled with immunoSEQ multiplex PCR; TCRdb holds only in-frame clones, not every one. The DNA gave D and trimming, while V, J and clone size come from that table. This sample has about 87,000 clones; about 85% occur once, and the top ten carry 3%. This CDR3 is 13 amino acids long. The germline V and J ends were trimmed by 4 bases and 6 bases, with 12 bases remaining between them. The sample belongs to a study of blood T cell repertoires in COVID-19.

This chain connects TRBV23-1 to TRBJ1-2; maybe TRBD1 (6 bases). TRBV23-1 qualifies as an ORF whose function is uncertain. The source material was peripheral blood. The source of this sequence is a woman of 80 years or more with COVID-19, enrolled during active disease. The CDR3 spells CASSLWGRNGYTF. CDR3 DNA sequence: TGCGCCAGCAGTCTTTGGGGGCGGAATGGCTACACCTTC.